The present T cell receptor (beta chain) was sequenced within a study of T cells in Graves' hyperthyroidism and ophthalmopathy (dated by TCRdb to between 2017 and 2020). About the study as a whole: Peripheral blood was collected at initial diagnosis, before any treatment. A discovery cohort of around 100 patients, about 44 with Graves' ophthalmopathy and more than 55 with stable Graves' hyperthyroidism, was used to find distinguishing TCR V-J signatures. Prospective prediction of ophthalmopathy was tested in an independent validation cohort of under 20 hyperthyroidism patients and roughly 16 patients who later progressed to ophthalmopathy. The 100 discovery patients were divided at random into training and test sets in a 7:3 ratio. TCR Vbeta CDR3 sequencing of approximately 140 peripheral blood samples (43 ophthalmopathy, approximately 80 hyperthyroidism and approximately 17 progressor patients) is reported in the paper. The study also compared thyroid tissue and blood T-cell repertoires from a handful of Graves' hyperthyroidism patients. Once sampling was done, hyperthyroidism patients were given methimazole at a starting dose of 30 mg daily, whereas ophthalmopathy patients were given high-dose intravenous methylprednisolone. Findings and caveats that apply to the study as a whole: Sample size was not statistically predetermined, and investigators were not blinded to group allocation. In validation, the model predicted progression to ophthalmopathy with around 71% sensitivity and around 72% specificity, a median of approximately 6.5 months before onset. A model built on a 13 V-J signature distinguished ophthalmopathy from stable hyperthyroidism, reaching 85% to 90% sensitivity and around 81% specificity in cross-validation and 80%/75% in testing. Most expanded thyroid clonotypes (frequency above 0.001) were also detected in blood, a finding suggesting that blood repertoires may reflect thyroid immune responses.

This clonotype was counted at least ten times. Its cognate antigen has yet to be identified. No per-base quality is available; no much larger clone lies one base away. The TCR beta CDR3 regions were amplified from RNA transcripts. A first-round RT-PCR of the TCR CDR3 used the HTBI primer set with the Qiagen OneStep RT-PCR kit. Libraries were constructed in a second round of multiplex PCR, after which size selection and purification were carried out. The libraries were sequenced on an Illumina HiSeq2000 using paired-end 100 bp reads. The authors' pipeline ran thus. SOAPnuke was used to process the raw data, with reads discarded if the reads contained adapters or uncalled bases, had a mean Phred below 15, or lacked an exact constant-primer or identifier match. High-quality paired reads were merged with COPE v1.2.5, and unique nucleotide sequences were defined as clonotypes. MiTCR v1.1 was used to align clonotypes to the IMGT TRBV, TRBD and TRBJ reference segments. Analysis was restricted to V-J combinations with a frequency above 0.0001, which covered 99.2% of repertoires. A TCS score was defined as the ratio of F50 (clonal expansion) to E x V (chaos), with BLOSUM62-based TCRdist applied between CDR3 peptides within each V-J. Welch's t-statistics and random forest reduced fewer than 600 V-J features to 10 to 15, which were used in a naive Bayes classifier (R e1071). TCRdb trimmed public reads at Q25 via fastp, called clones via MiXCR and kept in-frame beta chains. Merged by CDR3 protein, the rows form single entries marked with the most common genes and DNA. TCRdb's processing, not the authors' own work, is the source of the V and J calls. The sample table shows under 400,000 distinct CDR3 sequences, and approximately 14% are seen once. The ten largest clonotypes hold more than 9.5% of the sample.

From a lookup of the germline V gene, CDR1 and CDR2 are SGHRS and YFSETQ. The CDR3 numbers 15 residues from cysteine through phenylalanine. Just CDR3 DNA is preserved here, 45 bases in frame from base 1. At the junction V is shortened by 4 bases and J by 6 bases; bases outside the gene matches: 11. Stable Graves' hyperthyroidism was defined as the absence of progression to ophthalmopathy over 18 months of follow-up. Hyperthyroidism patients were aged 18 to 65 years and newly diagnosed, with disease duration of less than 2 months. Patients with uncontrolled infections, other autoimmune diseases, pregnancy or lactation were excluded. Diagnoses were established on the basis of clinical symptoms, serum thyroxine and TRAb, thyroid ultrasound, and orbital computed tomography. PBMCs were isolated from about 10 ml of fresh peripheral blood by Ficoll-Paque density gradient centrifugation. Trizol reagent was used to extract total RNA, and RNA quality was then checked on an Agilent 2100 Bioanalyzer.

Sequencing input: blood. The rearranged chain carries TRBV5-1 and TRBJ2-7, and 9 junction bases match TRBD1. This TCR was sampled from a woman aged 55-70 years with Graves' hyperthyroidism. The bases read TGCGCCAGCAGCGAACAGGGGGCACTGGCCTCCGAGCAGTACTTC. It specifies CASSEQGALASEQYF.